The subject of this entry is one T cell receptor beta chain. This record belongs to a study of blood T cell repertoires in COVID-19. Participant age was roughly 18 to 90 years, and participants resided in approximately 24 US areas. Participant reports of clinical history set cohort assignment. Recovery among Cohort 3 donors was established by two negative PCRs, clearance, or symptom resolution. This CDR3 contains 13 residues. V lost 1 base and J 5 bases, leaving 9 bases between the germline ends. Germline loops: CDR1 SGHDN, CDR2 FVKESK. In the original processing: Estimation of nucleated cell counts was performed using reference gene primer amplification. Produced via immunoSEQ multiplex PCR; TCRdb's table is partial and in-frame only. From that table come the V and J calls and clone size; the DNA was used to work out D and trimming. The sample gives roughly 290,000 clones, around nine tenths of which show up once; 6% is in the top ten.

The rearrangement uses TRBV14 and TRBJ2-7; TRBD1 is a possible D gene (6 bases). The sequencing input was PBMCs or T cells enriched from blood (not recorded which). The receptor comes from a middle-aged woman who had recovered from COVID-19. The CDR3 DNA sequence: TGTGCCAGCAGCCAAGGAAGGGGGAACGAGCAGTACTTC. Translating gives CASSQGRGNEQYF.